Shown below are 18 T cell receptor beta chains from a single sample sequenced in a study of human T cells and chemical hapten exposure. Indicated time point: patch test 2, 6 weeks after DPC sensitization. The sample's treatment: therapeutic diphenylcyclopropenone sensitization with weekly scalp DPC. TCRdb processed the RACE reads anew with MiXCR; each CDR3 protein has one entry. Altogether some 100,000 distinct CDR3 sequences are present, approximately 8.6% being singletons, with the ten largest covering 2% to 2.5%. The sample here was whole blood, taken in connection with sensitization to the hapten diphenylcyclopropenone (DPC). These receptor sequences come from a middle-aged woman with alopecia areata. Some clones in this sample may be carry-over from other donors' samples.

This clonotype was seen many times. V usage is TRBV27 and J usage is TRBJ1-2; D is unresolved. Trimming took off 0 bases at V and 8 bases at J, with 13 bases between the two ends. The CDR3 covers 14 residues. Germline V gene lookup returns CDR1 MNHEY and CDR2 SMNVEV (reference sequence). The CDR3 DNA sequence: TGTGCCAGCAGTTTATCGATCCTGGCGTGGGGCTACACCTTC. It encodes CASSLSILAWGYTF.

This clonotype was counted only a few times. DNA of the CDR3: TGTGCCAGCAGCTCGGGACTAGCGGACCTCACAGATACGCAGTATTTT. Amino acid sequence: CASSSGLADLTDTQYF. This chain connects TRBV5-6 to TRBJ2-3; 11 bases map to TRBD2. The CDR3 loop spans 16 amino acids. In germline, CDR1 is SGHDT, CDR2 YYEEEE. V lost 3 bases and J lost 2; bases outside the gene matches: 5.

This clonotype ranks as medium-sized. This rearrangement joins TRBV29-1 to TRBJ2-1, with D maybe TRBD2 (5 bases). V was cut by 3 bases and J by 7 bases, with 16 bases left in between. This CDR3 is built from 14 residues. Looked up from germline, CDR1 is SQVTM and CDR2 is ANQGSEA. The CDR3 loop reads CSVEGLATGNEQFF. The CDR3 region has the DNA TGCAGCGTTGAGGGTCTAGCCACTGGGAATGAGCAGTTCTTC.

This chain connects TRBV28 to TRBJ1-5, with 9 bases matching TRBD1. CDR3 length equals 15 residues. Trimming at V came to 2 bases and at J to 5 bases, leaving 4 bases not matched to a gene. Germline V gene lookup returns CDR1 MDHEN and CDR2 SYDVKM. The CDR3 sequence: CASSLDTGGHQPQHF. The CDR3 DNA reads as TGTGCCAGCAGTTTAGACACAGGGGGCCATCAGCCCCAGCATTTT.

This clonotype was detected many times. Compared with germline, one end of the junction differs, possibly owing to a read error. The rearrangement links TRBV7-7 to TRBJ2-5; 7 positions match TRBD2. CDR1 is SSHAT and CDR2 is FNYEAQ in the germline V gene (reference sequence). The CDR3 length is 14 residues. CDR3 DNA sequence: TGTGCTAGCAGCTTAGTGACTAGCAGAGAGACCCAGTACTTC. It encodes CASSLVTSRETQYF.

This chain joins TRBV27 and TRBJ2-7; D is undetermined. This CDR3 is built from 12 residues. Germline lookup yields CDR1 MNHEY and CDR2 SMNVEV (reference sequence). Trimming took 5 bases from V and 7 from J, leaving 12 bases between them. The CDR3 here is CASSPYKGEQYF. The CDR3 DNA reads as TGTGCCAGCAGTCCCTACAAAGGAGAGCAGTACTTC.

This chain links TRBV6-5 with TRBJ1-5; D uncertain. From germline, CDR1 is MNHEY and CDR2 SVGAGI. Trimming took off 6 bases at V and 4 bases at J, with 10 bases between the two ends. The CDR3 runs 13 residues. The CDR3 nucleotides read TGTGCCAGCAGATACGGGATTAATCAGCCCCAGCATTTT. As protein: CASRYGINQPQHF.

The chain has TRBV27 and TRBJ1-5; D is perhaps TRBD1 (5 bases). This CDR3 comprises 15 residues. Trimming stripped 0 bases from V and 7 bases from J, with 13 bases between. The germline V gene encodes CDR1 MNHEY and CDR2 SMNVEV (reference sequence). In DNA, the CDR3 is TGTGCCAGCAGTTTATCTGGGGGAAGTGGACAGCCCCAGCATTTT. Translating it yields CASSLSGGSGQPQHF.

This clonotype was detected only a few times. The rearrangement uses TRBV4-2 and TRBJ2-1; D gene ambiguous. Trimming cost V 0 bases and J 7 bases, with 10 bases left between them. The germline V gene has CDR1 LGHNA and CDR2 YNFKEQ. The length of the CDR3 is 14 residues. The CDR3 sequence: CASSQDTTANEQFF. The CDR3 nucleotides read TGTGCCAGCAGCCAAGATACAACGGCGAATGAGCAGTTCTTC.

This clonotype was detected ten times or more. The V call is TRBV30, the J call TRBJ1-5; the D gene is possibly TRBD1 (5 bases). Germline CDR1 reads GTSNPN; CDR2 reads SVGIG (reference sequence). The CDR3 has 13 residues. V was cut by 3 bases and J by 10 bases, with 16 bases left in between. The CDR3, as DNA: TGTGCCTGGAGCAGGGCCTCAAAAGTACCCCAGCATTTT. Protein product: CAWSRASKVPQHF.

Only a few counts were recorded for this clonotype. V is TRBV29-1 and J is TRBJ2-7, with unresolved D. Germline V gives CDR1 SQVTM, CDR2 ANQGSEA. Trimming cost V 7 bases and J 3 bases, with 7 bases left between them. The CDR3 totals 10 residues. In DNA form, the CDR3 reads TGCAGCGCCCTGGACTACGAGCAGTACTTC. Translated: CSALDYEQYF.

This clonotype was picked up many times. The CDR3, as DNA: TGTGCCAGCAGTTACCCCAGTCAGCCCCAGCATTTT. The encoded protein is CASSYPSQPQHF. The rearrangement joins TRBV6-2 or TRBV6-3 to TRBJ1-5; D gene unclear. Trimming pared 2 bases from V and 6 bases from J, leaving 5 bases between. From germline, CDR1 is MNHEY and CDR2 SVGEGT. The CDR3 contains 12 residues.

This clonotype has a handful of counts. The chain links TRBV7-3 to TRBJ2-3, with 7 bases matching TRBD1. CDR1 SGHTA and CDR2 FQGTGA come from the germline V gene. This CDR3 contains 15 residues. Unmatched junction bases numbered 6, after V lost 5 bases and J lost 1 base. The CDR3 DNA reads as TGTGCCAGCAGCGGGATAGGGGGCCGCACAGATACGCAGTATTTT. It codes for CASSGIGGRTDTQYF.

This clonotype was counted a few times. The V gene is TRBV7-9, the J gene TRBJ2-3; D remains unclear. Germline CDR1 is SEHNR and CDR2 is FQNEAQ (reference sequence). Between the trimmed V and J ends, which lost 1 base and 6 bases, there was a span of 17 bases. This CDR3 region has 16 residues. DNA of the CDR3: TGTGCCAGCAGCTTAGTGTCGGACGGTTCCCTTGATACGCAGTATTTT. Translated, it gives CASSLVSDGSLDTQYF.

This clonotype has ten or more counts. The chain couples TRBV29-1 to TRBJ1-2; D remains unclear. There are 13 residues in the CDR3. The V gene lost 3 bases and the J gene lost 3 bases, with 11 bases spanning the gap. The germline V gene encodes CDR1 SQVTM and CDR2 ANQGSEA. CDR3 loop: CSVDSGVYYGYTF. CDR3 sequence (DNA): TGCAGCGTTGATTCCGGGGTCTACTATGGCTACACCTTC.

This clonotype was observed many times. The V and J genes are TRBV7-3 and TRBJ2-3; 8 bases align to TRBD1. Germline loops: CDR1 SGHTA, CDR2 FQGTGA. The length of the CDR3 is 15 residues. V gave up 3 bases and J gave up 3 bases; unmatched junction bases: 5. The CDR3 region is CASSFTQGATDTQYF. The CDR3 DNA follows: TGTGCCAGCAGCTTCACCCAGGGGGCAACAGATACGCAGTATTTT.

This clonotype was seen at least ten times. DNA for the CDR3: TGTGCCAGCAGCTCCGTTTTTCAGTACGACAGTAACACCGGGGAGCTGTTTTTT. It encodes CASSSVFQYDSNTGELFF. The J gene is TRBJ2-2, the V gene TRBV11-2; D is perhaps TRBD1 (5 bases). V lost 4 bases and J lost 2, with 20 bases in between. Germline values: CDR1 SGHAT, CDR2 FQNNGV. The CDR3 sequence is 18 residues long.

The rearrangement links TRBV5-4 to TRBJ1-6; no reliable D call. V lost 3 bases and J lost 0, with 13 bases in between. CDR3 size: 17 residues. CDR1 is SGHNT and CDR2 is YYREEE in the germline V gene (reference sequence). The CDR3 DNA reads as TGTGCCAGCAGCTATAATACGCTCCGCTCCTATAATTCACCCCTCCACTTT. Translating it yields CASSYNTLRSYNSPLHF.